This record looks at one TCR beta chain sequence and its context. Its matching antigen is unknown. The table came from immunoSEQ multiplex PCR; TCRdb's copy has only in-frame clones and leaves some out. The sample includes about 120,000 clones, 90% seen only once; the top ten take 0.65% to 0.95%. The record originates from a study of T cell clones after liver transplantation. Study summary: Immunosuppression withdrawal was tried within 2 years after liver transplantation in this trial. Pre-transplant mixed lymphocyte reactions yielded third-party-reactive TCRbeta sequences as comparators for graft-donor-reactive sequences. TCRbeta sequencing after a pre-transplant mixed lymphocyte reaction identified graft-donor-reactive clones, later tracked in post-transplant blood.

This CDR3 spans 15 amino acids. In germline, CDR1 is MDHEN, CDR2 SYDVKM. Deletions cut 5 bases from V and 0 bases from J, with 11 bases between. General study points: Post-transplant time points were not standardized, so conclusions are preliminary.

The sequence was collected from a human patient who received a liver transplant. The T cells may come from the graft donor. The J gene is TRBJ2-4, the V gene TRBV28; the D is unclear. Sequences were derived from CD4+ T cells from blood, sampled 12 months after liver transplant. CDR3 DNA: TGTGCCAGCAGTCCCCCCAGGTTAGCCAAAAACATTCAGTACTTC. It codes for CASSPPRLAKNIQYF.